The clone carrying this T cell receptor (beta chain) was counted at least ten times. The antigen is undetermined. The read falls 3 residues short of the CDR3 end, and the missing part is taken from the germline J gene. V lost 10 bases, J lost 7 bases, and 16 bases lay in between. This CDR3 comprises 13 residues. The V gene's germline CDR1 is ENHRY and CDR2 SYGVKD. The data stem from a study of T cell clonality in common variable immunodeficiency. Study observations and caveats: TCRbeta clonality was increased in CVID versus healthy controls. Shared TCRbeta clones were fewer between CVID subjects than controls. Reportedly, TCR beta sequences from common variable immunodeficiency showed fewer deletions and N-nucleotide insertions.

Heparinized whole blood, roughly 5 to 9 ml, came from each donor. Generated by immunoSEQ multiplex PCR, the TCRdb table keeps only in-frame clones and is missing some. The sample shows 50,000 or so clones, none of them appearing just once. The receptor was derived from a person aged 18 to 75 in good health. The material sequenced was peripheral blood mononuclear cells. The chain carries TRBV10-3 and TRBJ1-4; possible D gene TRBD1, 6 bases. The DNA read from the CDR3 is TGTGCCACTCTGGGGGGGCGCGGTGAAAAA. This sequence encodes CATLGGRGEK. The CDR3 in its entirety is CATLGGRGEKLFF.